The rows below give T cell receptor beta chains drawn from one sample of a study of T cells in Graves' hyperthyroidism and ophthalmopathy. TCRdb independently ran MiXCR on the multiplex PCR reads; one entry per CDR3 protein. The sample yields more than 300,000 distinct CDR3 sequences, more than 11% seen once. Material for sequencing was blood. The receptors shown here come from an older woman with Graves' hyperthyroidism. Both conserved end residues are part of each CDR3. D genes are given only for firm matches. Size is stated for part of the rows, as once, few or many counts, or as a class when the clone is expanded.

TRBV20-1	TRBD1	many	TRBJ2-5	CSAGGQGLGTQYF	TGCAGTGCTGGTGGACAGGGTCTCGGGACCCAGTACTTC
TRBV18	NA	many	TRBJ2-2	CASSPPKTANTGELFF	TGTGCCAGCTCACCACCTAAGACAGCGAACACCGGGGAGCTGTTTTTT
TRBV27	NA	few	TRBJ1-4	CASRLLGGRLNEKLLF	TGTGCCAGCAGACTATTGGGGGGTCGGCTTAATGAAAAACTGCTTTTT
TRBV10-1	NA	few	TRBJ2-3	CASSAWTQGDTQYF	TGCGCCAGCAGTGCGTGGACCCAGGGAGATACGCAGTATTTT
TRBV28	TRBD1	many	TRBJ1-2	CASSRPQGVYGYTF	TGTGCCAGCAGCAGACCCCAGGGGGTCTATGGCTACACCTTC
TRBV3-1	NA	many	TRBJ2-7	CASSQDLVDSSYEQYF	TGTGCCAGCAGCCAAGATCTTGTAGACTCCTCCTACGAGCAGTACTTC
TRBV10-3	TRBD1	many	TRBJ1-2	CAISGGQAGANYGYTF	TGTGCCATCAGTGGGGGACAGGCAGGAGCTAACTATGGCTACACCTTC
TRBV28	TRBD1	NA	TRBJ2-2	CASNRDRGPGELFF	TGTGCCAGCAATCGGGACAGGGGGCCCGGGGAGCTGTTTTTT
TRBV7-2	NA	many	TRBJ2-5	CASSPGARETQYF	TGTGCCAGCAGCCCCGGGGCCAGGGAGACCCAGTACTTC
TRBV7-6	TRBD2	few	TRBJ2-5	CASSLNDAGGQYF	TGTGCCAGCAGCTTAAACGACGCGGGGGGACAGTACTTC